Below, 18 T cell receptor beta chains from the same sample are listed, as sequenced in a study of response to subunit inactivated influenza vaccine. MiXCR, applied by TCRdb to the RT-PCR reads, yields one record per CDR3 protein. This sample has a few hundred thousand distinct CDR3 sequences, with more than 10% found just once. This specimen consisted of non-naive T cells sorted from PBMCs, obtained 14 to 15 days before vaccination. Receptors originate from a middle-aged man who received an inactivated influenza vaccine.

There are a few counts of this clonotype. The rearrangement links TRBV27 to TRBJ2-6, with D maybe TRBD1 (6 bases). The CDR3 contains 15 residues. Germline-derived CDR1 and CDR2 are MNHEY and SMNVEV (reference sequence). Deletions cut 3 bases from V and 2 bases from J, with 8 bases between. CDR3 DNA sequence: TGTGCCAGCAGTTTCACAGGGACTGGGGCCAACGTCCTGACTTTC. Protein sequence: CASSFTGTGANVLTF.

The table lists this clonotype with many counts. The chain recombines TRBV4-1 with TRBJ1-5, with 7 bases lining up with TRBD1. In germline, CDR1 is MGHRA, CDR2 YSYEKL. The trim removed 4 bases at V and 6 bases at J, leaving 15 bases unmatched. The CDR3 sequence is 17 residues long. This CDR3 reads CASSPSPGQLAGQPQHF. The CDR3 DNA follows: TGCGCCAGCAGCCCTTCACCGGGACAGTTAGCTGGTCAGCCCCAGCATTTT.

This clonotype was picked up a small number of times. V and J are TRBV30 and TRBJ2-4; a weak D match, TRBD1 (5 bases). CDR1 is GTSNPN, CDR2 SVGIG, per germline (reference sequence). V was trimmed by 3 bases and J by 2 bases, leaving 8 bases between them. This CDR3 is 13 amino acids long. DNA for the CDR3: TGTGCCTGGAGCCACAGGACCAAAAACATTCAGTACTTC. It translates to CAWSHRTKNIQYF. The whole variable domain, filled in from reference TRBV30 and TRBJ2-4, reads SQTIHQWPATLVQPVGSPLSLECTVEGTSNPNLYWYRQAAGRGLQLLFYSVGIGQISSEVPQNLSASRPQDRQFILSSKKLLLSDSGFYLCAWSHRTKNIQYFGAGTRLSVL.

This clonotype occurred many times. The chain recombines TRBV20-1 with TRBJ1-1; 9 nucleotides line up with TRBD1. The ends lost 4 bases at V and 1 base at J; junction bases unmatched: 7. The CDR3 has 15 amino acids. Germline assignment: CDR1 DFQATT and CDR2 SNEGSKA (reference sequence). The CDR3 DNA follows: TGCAGTGCTACCGGGACAGGGTTTAGGAACACTGAAGCTTTCTTT. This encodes CSATGTGFRNTEAFF.

In DNA form, the CDR3 reads TGTGCCACCAGCAGAGGATACAAGGAGACCCAGTACTTC. Its protein product is CATSRGYKETQYF. J is TRBJ2-5 and V is TRBV15; D remains ambiguous. Germline loops: CDR1 LNHNV, CDR2 YYDKDF (reference sequence). This CDR3 has 13 amino acids. V was clipped by 1 base and J by 5 bases, with 8 bases between them.

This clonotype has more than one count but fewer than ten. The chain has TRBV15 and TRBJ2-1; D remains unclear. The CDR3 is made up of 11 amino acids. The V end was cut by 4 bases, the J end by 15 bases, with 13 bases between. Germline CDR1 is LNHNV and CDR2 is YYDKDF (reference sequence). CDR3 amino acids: CATSNGVSPFF. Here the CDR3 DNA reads TGTGCCACCAGCAATGGGGTTTCGCCGTTCTTC.

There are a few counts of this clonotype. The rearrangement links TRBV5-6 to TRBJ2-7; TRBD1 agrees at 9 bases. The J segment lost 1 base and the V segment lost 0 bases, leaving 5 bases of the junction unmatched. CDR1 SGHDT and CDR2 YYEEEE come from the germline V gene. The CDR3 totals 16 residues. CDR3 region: CASSLAGTGLSYEQYF. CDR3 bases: TGTGCCAGCAGCTTGGCCGGGACAGGGCTATCCTACGAGCAGTACTTC.

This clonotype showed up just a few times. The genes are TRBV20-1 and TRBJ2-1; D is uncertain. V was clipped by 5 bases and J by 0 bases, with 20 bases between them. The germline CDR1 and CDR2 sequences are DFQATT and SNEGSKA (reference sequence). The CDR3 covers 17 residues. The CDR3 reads CSASTYGRLSSYNEQFF. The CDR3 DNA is TGCAGTGCTTCAACCTACGGCAGGCTTAGCTCCTACAATGAGCAGTTCTTC.

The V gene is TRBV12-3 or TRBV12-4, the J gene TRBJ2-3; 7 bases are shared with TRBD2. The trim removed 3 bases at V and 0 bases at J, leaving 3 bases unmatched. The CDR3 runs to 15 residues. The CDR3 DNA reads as TGTGCCAGCAGTTTGCTAGCGGTGAGCACAGATACGCAGTATTTT. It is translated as CASSLLAVSTDTQYF.

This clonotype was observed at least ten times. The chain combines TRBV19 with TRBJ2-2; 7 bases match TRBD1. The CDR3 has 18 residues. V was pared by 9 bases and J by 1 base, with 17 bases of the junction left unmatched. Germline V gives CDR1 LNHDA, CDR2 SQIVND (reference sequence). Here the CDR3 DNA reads TGTGCCAGCCGGTCAACCTGGGACAGAGGTATGAACACCGGGGAGCTGTTTTTT. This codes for CASRSTWDRGMNTGELFF.

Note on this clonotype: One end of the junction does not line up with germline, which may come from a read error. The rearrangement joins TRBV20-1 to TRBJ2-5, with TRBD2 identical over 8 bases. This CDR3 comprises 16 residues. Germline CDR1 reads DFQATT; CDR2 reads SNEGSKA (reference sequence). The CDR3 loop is CCASVREGLRLGTQYF. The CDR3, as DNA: TGCTGTGCTAGTGTACGGGAGGGCCTTCGTTTAGGGACCCAGTACTTC.

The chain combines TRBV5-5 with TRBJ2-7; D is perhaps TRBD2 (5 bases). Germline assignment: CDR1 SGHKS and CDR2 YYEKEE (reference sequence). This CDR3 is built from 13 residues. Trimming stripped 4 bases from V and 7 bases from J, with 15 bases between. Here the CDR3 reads CASSTDRRREQYF. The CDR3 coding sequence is TGTGCCAGCAGCACAGACCGCCGGAGGGAGCAGTACTTC.

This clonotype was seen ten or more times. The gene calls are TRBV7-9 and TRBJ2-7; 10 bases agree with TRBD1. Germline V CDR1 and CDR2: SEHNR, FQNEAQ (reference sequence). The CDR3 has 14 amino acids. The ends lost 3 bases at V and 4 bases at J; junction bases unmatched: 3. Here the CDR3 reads CASSLGQGIYEQYF. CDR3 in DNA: TGTGCCAGCAGCTTGGGACAGGGGATATACGAGCAGTACTTC.

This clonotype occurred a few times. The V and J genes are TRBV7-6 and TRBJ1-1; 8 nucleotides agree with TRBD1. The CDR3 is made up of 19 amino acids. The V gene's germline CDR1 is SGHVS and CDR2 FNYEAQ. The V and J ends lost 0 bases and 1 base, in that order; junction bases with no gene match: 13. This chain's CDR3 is CASSLASQTGEYRNTEAFF. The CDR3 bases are TGTGCCAGCAGCTTAGCGTCTCAGACAGGGGAATATAGGAACACTGAAGCTTTCTTT.

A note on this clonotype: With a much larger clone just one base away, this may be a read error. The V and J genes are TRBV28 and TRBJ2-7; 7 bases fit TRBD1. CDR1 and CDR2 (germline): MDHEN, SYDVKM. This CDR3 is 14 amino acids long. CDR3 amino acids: CVSKITGTAYEQYF. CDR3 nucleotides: TGTGTCAGTAAAATTACCGGGACAGCCTACGAGCAGTACTTC.

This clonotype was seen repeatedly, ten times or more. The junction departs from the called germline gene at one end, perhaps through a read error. The CDR3 region is CASSGAAGGSGELFF. The DNA of the CDR3 is TGTGCTAGCAGCGGGGCCGCAGGGGGTTCCGGGGAGCTGTTTTTT. The chain carries TRBV7-7 and TRBJ2-2; the D gene could be TRBD1 or TRBD2 (7 bases each). The CDR3 length is 15 residues. Germline V gene data show CDR1 as SSHAT and CDR2 as FNYEAQ (reference sequence).

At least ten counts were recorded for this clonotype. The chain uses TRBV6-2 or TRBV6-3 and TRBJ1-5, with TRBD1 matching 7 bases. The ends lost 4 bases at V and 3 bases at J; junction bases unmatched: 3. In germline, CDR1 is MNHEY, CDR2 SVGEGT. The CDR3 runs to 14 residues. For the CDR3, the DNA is TGTGCCAGCAGTTGGGACAGTGCCAATCAGCCCCAGCATTTT. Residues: CASSWDSANQPQHF.

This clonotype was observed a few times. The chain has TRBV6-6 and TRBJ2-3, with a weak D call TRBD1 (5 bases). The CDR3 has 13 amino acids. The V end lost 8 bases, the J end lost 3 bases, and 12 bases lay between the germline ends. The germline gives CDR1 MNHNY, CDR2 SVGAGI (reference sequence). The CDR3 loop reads CASQGGGTDTQYF. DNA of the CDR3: TGTGCCAGCCAGGGCGGTGGTACAGATACGCAGTATTTT.